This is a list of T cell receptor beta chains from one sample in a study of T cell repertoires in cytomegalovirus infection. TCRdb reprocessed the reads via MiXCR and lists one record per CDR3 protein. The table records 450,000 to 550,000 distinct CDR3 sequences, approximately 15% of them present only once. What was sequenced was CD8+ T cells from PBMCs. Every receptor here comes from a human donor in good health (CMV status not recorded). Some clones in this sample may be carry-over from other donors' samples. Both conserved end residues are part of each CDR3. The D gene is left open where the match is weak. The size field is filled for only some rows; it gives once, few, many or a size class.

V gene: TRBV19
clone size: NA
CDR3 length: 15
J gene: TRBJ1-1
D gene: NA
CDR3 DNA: TGTGCCAGTAACCCCAGGGGCCGACAGAACACTGAAGCTTTCTTT
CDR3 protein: CASNPRGRQNTEAFF

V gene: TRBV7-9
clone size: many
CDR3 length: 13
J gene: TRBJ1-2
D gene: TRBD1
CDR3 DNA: TGTGCCAGCAGACGGACAGGGATTAATGGCTACACCTTC
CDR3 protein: CASRRTGINGYTF

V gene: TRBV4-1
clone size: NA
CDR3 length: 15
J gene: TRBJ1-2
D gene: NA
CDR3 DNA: TGCGCCAGCAGCCAAGTCGCGACAGCTCCCGGGGGCTACACCTTC
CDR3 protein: CASSQVATAPGGYTF

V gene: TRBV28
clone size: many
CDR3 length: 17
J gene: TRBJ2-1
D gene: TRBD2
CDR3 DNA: TGTGCCAGCAGTACACCGATACTAGCGGCTCACTACAATGAGCAGTTCTTC
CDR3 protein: CASSTPILAAHYNEQFF

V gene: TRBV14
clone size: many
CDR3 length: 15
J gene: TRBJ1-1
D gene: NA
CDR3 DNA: TGTGCCAGCAGCCAAATGGGAAGGGGGAACACTGAAGCTTTCTTT
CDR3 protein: CASSQMGRGNTEAFF

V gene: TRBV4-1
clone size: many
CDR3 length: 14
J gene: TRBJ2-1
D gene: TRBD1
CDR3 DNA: TGCGCCAGCAGCCAGGGACAGGGCCCCAATGAGCAGTTCTTC
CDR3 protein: CASSQGQGPNEQFF

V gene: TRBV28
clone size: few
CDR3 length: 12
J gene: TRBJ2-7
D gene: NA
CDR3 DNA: TGTGCCAGCAGTTGGAAGGGGTACGAGCAGTACTTC
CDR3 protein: CASSWKGYEQYF

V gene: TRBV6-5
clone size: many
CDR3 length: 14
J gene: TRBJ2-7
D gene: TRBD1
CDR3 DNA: TGTGCCAGCAGTTACTTGGGACAGACGGGCGAGCAGTACTTC
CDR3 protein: CASSYLGQTGEQYF

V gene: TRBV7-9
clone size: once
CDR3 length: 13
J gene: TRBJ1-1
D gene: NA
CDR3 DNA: TGTGCCAGCAGGAACTCAAGGAACACTGAAGCTTTCTTT
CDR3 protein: CASRNSRNTEAFF

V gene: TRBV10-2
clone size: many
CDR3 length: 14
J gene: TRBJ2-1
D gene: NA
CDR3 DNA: TGCGCCAGCAGACAGGGGGGGGCCTACAATGAGCAGTTCTTC
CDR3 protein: CASRQGGAYNEQFF

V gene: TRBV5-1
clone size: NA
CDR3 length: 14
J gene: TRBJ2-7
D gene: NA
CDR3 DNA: TGCGCCAGCAGGGCCGAGAACAGAGACTACGAGCAGTACTTC
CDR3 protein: CASRAENRDYEQYF

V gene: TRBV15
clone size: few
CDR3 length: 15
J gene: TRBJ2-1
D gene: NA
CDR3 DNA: TGTGCCACCAGTTCTTCCTTCGGGGCCCTCAATGAGCAGTTCTTC
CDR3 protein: CATSSSFGALNEQFF

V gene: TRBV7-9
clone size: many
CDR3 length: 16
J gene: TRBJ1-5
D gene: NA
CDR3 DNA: TGTGCCAGCAGCCATAGGGGCGGGGGGAACAATCAGCCCCAGCATTTT
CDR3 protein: CASSHRGGGNNQPQHF

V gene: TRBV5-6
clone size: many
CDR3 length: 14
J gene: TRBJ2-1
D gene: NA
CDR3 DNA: TGTGCCAGCAGCCGAGGAGACTCCTACAATGAGCAGTTCTTC
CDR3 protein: CASSRGDSYNEQFF

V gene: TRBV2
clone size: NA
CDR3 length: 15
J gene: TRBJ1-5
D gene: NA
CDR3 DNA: TGTGCCAGCAGTGAAGCGCGACAGTACAATCAGCCCCAGCATTTT
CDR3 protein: CASSEARQYNQPQHF

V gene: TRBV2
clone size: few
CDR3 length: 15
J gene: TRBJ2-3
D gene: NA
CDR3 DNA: TGTGCCAGCAGTGCCGGGACATACTCCACAGATACGCAGTATTTT
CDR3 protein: CASSAGTYSTDTQYF

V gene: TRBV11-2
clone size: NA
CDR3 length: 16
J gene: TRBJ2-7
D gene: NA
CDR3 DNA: TGTGCCAGCAGCTCACTCGCTAGCCGCTCACACTACGAGCAGTACTTC
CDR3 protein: CASSSLASRSHYEQYF

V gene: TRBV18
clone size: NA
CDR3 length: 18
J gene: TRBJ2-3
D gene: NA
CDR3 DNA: TGTGCCAGCTCACCTCGGTTAACGGACAGTTCTAGCACAGATACGCAGTATTTT
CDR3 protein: CASSPRLTDSSSTDTQYF

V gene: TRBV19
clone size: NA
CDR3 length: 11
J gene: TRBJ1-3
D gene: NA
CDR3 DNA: TGTGCCAGTGTCGTGAGCAACACCATATATTTT
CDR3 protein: CASVVSNTIYF

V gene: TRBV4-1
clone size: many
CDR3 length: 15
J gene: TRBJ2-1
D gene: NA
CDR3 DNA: TGCGCCAGCAGCCAAGATAGACAGGCTAGGAATGAGCAGTTCTTC
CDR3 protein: CASSQDRQARNEQFF

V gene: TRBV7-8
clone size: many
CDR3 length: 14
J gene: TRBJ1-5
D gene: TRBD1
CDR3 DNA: TGTGCCAGCAGCTTAACAGGGGGTAATCAGCCCCAGCATTTT
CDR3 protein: CASSLTGGNQPQHF

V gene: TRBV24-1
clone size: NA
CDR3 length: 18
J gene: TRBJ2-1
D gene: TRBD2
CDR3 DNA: TGTGCCACCAGTGATTTTCCTAGCGGGAGCTTCGGAGAAAATGAGCAGTTCTTC
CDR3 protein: CATSDFPSGSFGENEQFF

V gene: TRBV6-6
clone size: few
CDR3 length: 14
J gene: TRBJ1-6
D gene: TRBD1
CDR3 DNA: TGTGCCAGCAGGAGACAGGGAAACGATTCACCCCTCCACTTT
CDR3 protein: CASRRQGNDSPLHF

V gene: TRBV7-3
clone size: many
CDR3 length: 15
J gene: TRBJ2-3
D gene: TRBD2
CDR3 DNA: TGTGCCAGCAGCTTGCGGGGACTAGCGACAGATACGCAGTATTTT
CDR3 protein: CASSLRGLATDTQYF

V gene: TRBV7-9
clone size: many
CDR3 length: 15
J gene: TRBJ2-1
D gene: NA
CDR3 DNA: TGTGCCAGCAGCTTACAGGTTAGCTCCTACAATGAGCAGTTCTTC
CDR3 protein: CASSLQVSSYNEQFF

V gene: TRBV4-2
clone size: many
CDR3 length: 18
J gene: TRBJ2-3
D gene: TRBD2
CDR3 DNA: TGTGCCAGCAGCTCCTCACCGGCAGCGGGAGGGCCAGGAGATACGCAGTATTTT
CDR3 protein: CASSSSPAAGGPGDTQYF

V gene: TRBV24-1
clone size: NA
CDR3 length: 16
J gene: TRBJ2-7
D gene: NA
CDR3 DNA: TGTGCCACCAGTGATTACAGGGGGGGTACCTCCTACGAGCAGTACTTC
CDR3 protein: CATSDYRGGTSYEQYF

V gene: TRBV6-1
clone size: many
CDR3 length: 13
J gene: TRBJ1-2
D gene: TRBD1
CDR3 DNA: TGTGCCAGCAGGGACAGGGAGGACTATGGCTACACCTTC
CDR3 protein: CASRDREDYGYTF

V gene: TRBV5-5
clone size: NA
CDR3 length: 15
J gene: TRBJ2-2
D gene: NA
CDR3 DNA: TGTGCCAGCAGTTGGACAGAGTTGAACACCGGGGAGCTGTTTTTT
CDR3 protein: CASSWTELNTGELFF

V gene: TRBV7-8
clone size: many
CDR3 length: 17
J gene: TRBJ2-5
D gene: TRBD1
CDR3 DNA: TGTGCCAGCAGCCCACACCCGGGACAGGGGGCTTTGGAGACCCAGTACTTC
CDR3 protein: CASSPHPGQGALETQYF

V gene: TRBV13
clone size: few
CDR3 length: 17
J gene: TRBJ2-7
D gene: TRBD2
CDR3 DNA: TGTGCCAGCAGCCCCCTCCGGACTAGCGGGAGCACCTACGAGCAGTACTTC
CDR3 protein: CASSPLRTSGSTYEQYF

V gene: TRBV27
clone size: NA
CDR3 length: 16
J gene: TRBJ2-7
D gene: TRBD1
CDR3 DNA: TGTGCCAGCAGTCCCGGGACAGGGGCAAACGCCTACGAGCAGTACTTC
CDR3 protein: CASSPGTGANAYEQYF